The 28 T cell receptor beta chains listed next were all sequenced from one sample in a study of blood T cell repertoires in COVID-19. Using immunoSEQ multiplex PCR, the repertoire was profiled, and TCRdb retains in-frame clones only, with some absent. The sample yields about 87,000 clones, around 90% seen once. Sequencing was carried out using peripheral blood. The receptors originated from a young man with COVID-19, enrolled during active disease.

In this sample, this clone turned up once. A junction boundary mismatches the germline segment, possibly from a read error. This chain joins TRBV3-1 (or the pseudogene TRBV3-2) and TRBJ1-4; D gene uncertain. Germline CDR1 reads LGHDT; CDR2 reads YNNKEL (reference sequence). The CDR3 totals 14 residues. The CDR3 here is CASSQMRANEKLLF. As DNA, the CDR3 is TGTGCCAGCAGCCAAATGAGGGCTAATGAAAAACTGCTTTTT.

The chain employs TRBV28 and TRBJ2-3; 12 positions match TRBD2. J lost 1 base, V lost 6 bases, and 5 bases had no gene match. This CDR3 contains 16 residues. Looked up from germline, CDR1 is MDHEN and CDR2 is SYDVKM. The CDR3 coding sequence is TGTGCCAGCAGCCCGCTAGCGGGAGGGCGCACAGATACGCAGTATTTT. Residues: CASSPLAGGRTDTQYF.

The chain uses TRBV29-1 and TRBJ2-1; TRBD2 aligns across 11 bases. The CDR3 consists of 13 residues. Germline V gives CDR1 SQVTM, CDR2 ANQGSEA. With V trimmed by 4 bases and J by 4 bases, 0 bases remained unmatched. CDR3 amino acids: CSVGTSGYNEQFF. CDR3 bases: TGCAGCGTTGGGACTAGCGGGTACAATGAGCAGTTCTTC.

The rearrangement links TRBV19 to TRBJ2-5; 7 bases are shared with TRBD2. V was clipped by 3 bases and J by 4 bases; unmatched bases: 5. The germline CDR1 and CDR2 sequences are LNHDA and SQIVND (reference sequence). This CDR3 has 14 amino acids. The CDR3 DNA is TGTGCCAGTAGTATCGAGGGAGGGTTAGAGACCCAGTACTTC. Its protein is CASSIEGGLETQYF. The whole variable domain, filled in from reference TRBV19 and TRBJ2-5, reads DGGITQSPKYLFRKEGQNVTLSCEQNLNHDAMYWYRQDPGQGLRLIYYSQIVNDFQKGDIAEGYSVSREKKESFPLTVTSAQKNPTAFYLCASSIEGGLETQYFGPGTRLLVL.

The chain combines TRBV10-3 with TRBJ2-2; 12 nucleotides align to TRBD2. This CDR3 has 15 amino acids. Germline V lookup: CDR1 ENHRY, CDR2 SYGVKD. V was clipped by 6 bases and J by 7 bases; unmatched bases: 6. The CDR3 is CAIRGLAGSSGELFF. CDR3 nucleotides: TGTGCCATCAGAGGACTAGCGGGATCAAGCGGGGAGCTGTTTTTT.

The chain couples TRBV2 to TRBJ1-6; 8 positions agree with TRBD1. CDR3 length equals 15 residues. Germline CDR1 and CDR2: SNHLY and FYNNEI. Trimming cost V 6 bases and J 11 bases; bases outside gene matches: 12. CDR3 region: CASRRTGPRGTPLHF. As DNA, the CDR3 is TGTGCCAGCAGACGGACAGGGCCTAGGGGGACACCCCTCCACTTT. Complete variable domain (other parts from reference TRBV2 and TRBJ1-6): EPEVTQTPSHQVTQMGQEVILRCVPISNHLYFYWYRQILGQKVEFLVSFYNNEISEKSEIFDDQFSVERPDGSNFTLKIRSTKLEDSAMYFCASRRTGPRGTPLHFGNGTRLTVT.

The gene calls are TRBV10-3 and TRBJ2-5; possibly TRBD2 for D (7 bases). The germline CDR1 and CDR2 sequences are ENHRY and SYGVKD. Trimming took off 11 bases at V and 2 bases at J, with 15 bases between the two ends. The length of the CDR3 is 13 residues. CDR3 sequence reads: CASRGGAQETQYF. CDR3 sequence (DNA): TGTGCCTCGAGGGGGGGGGCTCAAGAGACCCAGTACTTC.

V gene TRBV7-9 combines with J gene TRBJ2-7; TRBD1 might be the D (6 bases). This CDR3 has 16 amino acids. V was clipped by 1 base and J by 5 bases, with 18 bases between them. Germline values: CDR1 SEHNR, CDR2 FQNEAQ (reference sequence). The CDR3 nucleotides are TGTGCCAGCAGCTTAGGGGGGCCGGGGAGCCGGAACGAGCAGTACTTC. Protein product: CASSLGGPGSRNEQYF.

CDR3: CAGSAGEGYQETQYF. CDR3 in DNA: TGTGCCGGGTCAGCGGGAGAGGGGTACCAAGAGACCCAGTACTTC. The chain carries TRBV7-2 and TRBJ2-5; TRBD2 aligns across 8 bases. In germline, CDR1 is SGHTA, CDR2 FQGNSA. The V segment lost 11 bases and the J segment 0 bases; nucleotides outside the gene matches: 11. The CDR3 runs to 15 residues.

This sequence joins TRBV20-1 and TRBJ2-4; tentatively, D is TRBD2 (6 bases). The ends were cut back, 3 bases at V and 6 bases at J, with 6 bases in the middle. The CDR3 is 11 amino acids. CDR1 and CDR2 from the germline V gene are DFQATT and SNEGSKA (reference sequence). This CDR3 is CSARGGNIQYF. The CDR3 DNA reads as TGCAGTGCTAGGGGGGGAAACATTCAGTACTTC.

V is TRBV7-2 and J is TRBJ2-7; TRBD1 matches at 7 bases. This CDR3 comprises 14 residues. Germline V gives CDR1 SGHTA, CDR2 FQGNSA. Trimming cost V 4 bases and J 5 bases; bases outside gene matches: 8. The CDR3 DNA reads as TGTGCCAGCAGCTCGACAGGGTCGTTCCACGAGCAGTACTTC. Its translation: CASSSTGSFHEQYF.

This CDR3 reads CASSQDPQRTLTYNEQFF. The CDR3 coding sequence is TGCGCCAGCAGCCAAGACCCCCAGCGGACTCTCACTTACAATGAGCAGTTCTTC. The V gene is TRBV4-3, the J gene TRBJ2-1; a possible D gene is TRBD2 (5 bases). Trimming cost V 0 bases and J 4 bases, with 19 bases left between them. This CDR3 region has 18 residues. CDR1 and CDR2 from the germline V gene are LGHNA and YSLEER.

The rearrangement links TRBV28 to TRBJ2-3; the match to TRBD1 covers 8 bases. From germline, CDR1 is MDHEN and CDR2 SYDVKM. The CDR3 sequence is 15 residues long. With V trimmed by 3 bases and J by 3 bases, 5 bases remained unmatched. CDR3 region: CASSFFQGATDTQYF. The CDR3 DNA reads as TGTGCCAGCAGTTTTTTTCAGGGGGCAACAGATACGCAGTATTTT.

This clone was recorded once. The chain employs TRBV7-2 and TRBJ1-1; D is possibly TRBD1 (6 bases). This CDR3 has 15 residues. Germline V gives CDR1 SGHTA, CDR2 FQGNSA. The V end was cut by 1 base, the J end by 3 bases, with 12 bases between. The CDR3 DNA follows: TGTGCCAGCAGCTTAGTAGCAGGGGCTGACACTGAAGCTTTCTTT. Translating gives CASSLVAGADTEAFF.

The chain carries TRBV29-1 and TRBJ2-2; a weak D match, TRBD1 (6 bases). V lost 7 bases and J lost 0, with 9 bases in between. This CDR3 spans 13 amino acids. Germline V gene sequence: CDR1 SQVTM, CDR2 ANQGSEA. The CDR3 loop reads CSAGQTNTGELFF. DNA for the CDR3: TGCAGCGCAGGACAGACGAACACCGGGGAGCTGTTTTTT.

This chain links TRBV7-2 with TRBJ2-3, with D maybe TRBD2 (6 bases). Between the trimmed V and J ends, which lost 5 bases and 2 bases, there was a span of 20 bases. CDR1 SGHTA and CDR2 FQGNSA come from the germline V gene. The CDR3 contains 17 residues. CDR3 DNA: TGTGCCAGCAGCCGTAATCACGGGACTTCTTACACAGATACGCAGTATTTT. Translation gives CASSRNHGTSYTDTQYF.

The chain uses TRBV7-8 and TRBJ2-7, with D perhaps matching TRBD2 (5 bases). V lost 2 bases, J lost 2 bases, and 10 bases lay in between. CDR3 length: 14 residues. The germline V gene has CDR1 SGHVS and CDR2 FQNEAQ. The CDR3 protein is CASSLRSGPYEQYF. CDR3 nucleotides: TGTGCCAGCAGCTTACGGAGCGGACCCTACGAGCAGTACTTC.

This sequence joins TRBV3-1 (or the pseudogene TRBV3-2) and TRBJ2-2, with a possible D match to TRBD2 (6 bases). V was pared by 2 bases and J by 7 bases, with 11 bases between. The germline gives CDR1 LGHDT, CDR2 YNNKEL (reference sequence). The CDR3 is 14 amino acids. The CDR3 coding sequence is TGTGCCAGCAGCCAACTCACGGGGGTCGGGGAGCTGTTTTTT. Amino acid sequence: CASSQLTGVGELFF.

Here the CDR3 DNA reads TGCGCCAGCAGCTTGGCTAGCCCCACGTACAATGAGCAGTTCTTC. It specifies CASSLASPTYNEQFF. The chain combines TRBV5-1 with TRBJ2-1; D is perhaps TRBD2 (5 bases). This CDR3 is 15 amino acids long. Trimming pared 0 bases from V and 4 bases from J, leaving 11 bases between. CDR1 is SGHRS and CDR2 is YFSETQ in the germline V gene.

This clone was observed a single time. The V and J genes are TRBV27 and TRBJ2-3; 7 nucleotides agree with TRBD2. Germline V gives CDR1 MNHEY, CDR2 SMNVEV (reference sequence). Losses at the gene ends were 5 bases for V and 3 bases for J; bases not matched to a gene: 2. There are 13 residues in the CDR3. CDR3 coding DNA: TGTGCCAGCAGTATTAGCGGGACAGATACGCAGTATTTT. It is translated as CASSISGTDTQYF.

The chain is built from TRBV7-9 and TRBJ1-1, with D perhaps matching TRBD1 (6 bases). CDR3 size: 12 residues. Trimming stripped 7 bases from V and 4 bases from J, with 10 bases between. Looked up from germline, CDR1 is SEHNR and CDR2 is FQNEAQ (reference sequence). The CDR3 loop is CASKGGVTEAFF. The CDR3 nucleotides read TGTGCCAGCAAAGGGGGAGTCACTGAAGCTTTCTTT.

The chain carries TRBV11-2 and TRBJ2-7, with D maybe TRBD1 (5 bases). Trimming removed 7 bases from V and 8 bases from J, with 12 bases in between. The CDR3 extends over 11 amino acids. CDR1 is SGHAT and CDR2 is FQNNGV in the germline V gene. The chain's CDR3 is CASTPGSKQYF. The CDR3 coding sequence is TGTGCCAGCACCCCAGGGTCGAAGCAGTACTTC.

The chain links TRBV10-3 to TRBJ1-2, with 7 bases identical to TRBD1. The CDR3 is 14 residues long. Losses at the gene ends were 2 bases for V and 8 bases for J; bases not matched to a gene: 8. Germline V gene data show CDR1 as ENHRY and CDR2 as SYGVKD. The CDR3 bases are TGTGCCATCAGTGAGGGGCAGGGGGGCTACGGCTACACCTTC. This translates into CAISEGQGGYGYTF.

This clone has only a few counts. The sample contains more than one DNA sequence encoding this CDR3. This chain connects TRBV29-1 to TRBJ1-2; D gene unclear. This CDR3 comprises 12 residues. Trimming stripped 4 bases from V and 8 bases from J, with 14 bases between. Germline CDR1 is SQVTM and CDR2 is ANQGSEA. The CDR3 bases are TGCAGCGTTGGGGAGAGCCCCGGGGGCTACACCTTC. Protein: CSVGESPGGYTF.

This chain uses TRBV27 with TRBJ2-7, with 7 bases matching TRBD2. Germline loops: CDR1 MNHEY, CDR2 SMNVEV (reference sequence). The CDR3 has 16 residues. V shed 5 bases and J 4 bases; nucleotides not matched to a gene: 14. The DNA for the CDR3 is TGTGCCAGCAGTAGAAGACTAGCACCTATACCTTACGAGCAGTACTTC. Its protein product is CASSRRLAPIPYEQYF.

The gene calls are TRBV28 and TRBJ1-2, with 10 bases matching TRBD1. CDR1 is MDHEN and CDR2 is SYDVKM in the germline V gene. The length of the CDR3 is 19 residues. V was pared by 0 bases and J by 4 bases, with 14 bases of the junction left unmatched. This chain's CDR3 is CASSLWALGTGELGYGYTF. CDR3 nucleotides: TGTGCCAGCAGTTTATGGGCGTTGGGGACAGGGGAACTTGGCTATGGCTACACCTTC.

The chain employs TRBV19 and TRBJ2-5; the match to TRBD1 covers 7 bases. The CDR3 totals 16 residues. From germline, CDR1 is LNHDA and CDR2 SQIVND (reference sequence). Losses at the gene ends were 4 bases for V and 5 bases for J; bases not matched to a gene: 13. CDR3: CASSTQTGMSPETQYF. CDR3 DNA sequence: TGTGCCAGTAGTACCCAGACAGGGATGTCTCCGGAGACCCAGTACTTC.

The V gene is TRBV19, the J gene TRBJ2-7; a possible D gene is TRBD1 (5 bases). Deletions cut 4 bases from V and 1 base from J, with 14 bases between. There are 15 residues in the CDR3. The V gene's germline CDR1 is LNHDA and CDR2 SQIVND (reference sequence). The CDR3: CASSSAFRVSYEQYF. Here the CDR3 DNA reads TGTGCCAGTAGTAGCGCCTTCAGGGTATCCTACGAGCAGTACTTC.